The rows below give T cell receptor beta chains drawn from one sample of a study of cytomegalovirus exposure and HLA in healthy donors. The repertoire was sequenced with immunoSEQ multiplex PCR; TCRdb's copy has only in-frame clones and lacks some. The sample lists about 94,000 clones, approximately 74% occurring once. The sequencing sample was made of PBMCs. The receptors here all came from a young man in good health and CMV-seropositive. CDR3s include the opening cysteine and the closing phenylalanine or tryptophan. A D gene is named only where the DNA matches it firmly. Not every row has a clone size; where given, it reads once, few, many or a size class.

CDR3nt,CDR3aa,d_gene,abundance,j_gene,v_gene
TGTGCCTGGAGTGTGAAACGGGGGTCTGAAAAACTGTTTTTT,CAWSVKRGSEKLFF,NA,few,TRBJ1-4,TRBV30
TGTGCCATCAGGGGGGACATGAATCAGCCCCAGCATTTT,CAIRGDMNQPQHF,NA,NA,TRBJ1-5,TRBV10-3
TGTGCCAGGACTCGCCTAGCTAACACCGGGGAGCTGTTTTTT,CARTRLANTGELFF,NA,NA,TRBJ2-2,TRBV7-2
TGTGCCAGCTCAGGGGGCTTGGGGGACACTGAAGCTTTCTTT,CASSGGLGDTEAFF,NA,NA,TRBJ1-1,TRBV18
TGTGCCAGCAGCCAAGAGATGGCGGTTACTGGGGCCAACGTCCTGACTTTC,CASSQEMAVTGANVLTF,NA,NA,TRBJ2-6,TRBV4-2
TGTGCCAGCAGTTTAGGCTTAGCTACCTACGAGCAGTACTTC,CASSLGLATYEQYF,NA,NA,TRBJ2-7,TRBV27
TGTGCCAGCAGCTCTCTACTAGCGGGGGGGCCAGATACGCAGTATTTT,CASSSLLAGGPDTQYF,TRBD2,NA,TRBJ2-3,TRBV7-3
TGCGCCAGCAGCCCCGACAGAATGAACACTGAAGCTTTCTTT,CASSPDRMNTEAFF,NA,NA,TRBJ1-1,TRBV4-1
TGCGCCAGCAGCGTACAGGGGAGTGACTCTGGAAACACCATATATTTT,CASSVQGSDSGNTIYF,TRBD1,NA,TRBJ1-3,TRBV5-1
TGCGCCAGCAGCTTGGCGTTAGCGGGGGCCGGAGATACGCAGTATTTT,CASSLALAGAGDTQYF,TRBD2,NA,TRBJ2-3,TRBV5-1
TGTGCCAGCAGTGAAGGAGTGAACACTGAAGCTTTCTTT,CASSEGVNTEAFF,NA,NA,TRBJ1-1,TRBV2
TGTGCCAGTAGTTCTAGCGGGACCCGAGGAGATACGCAGTATTTT,CASSSSGTRGDTQYF,TRBD2,NA,TRBJ2-3,TRBV19
TGTGCCAGCAGCTCCACCCGGGGGGGACTAGCGGAAAACTCCTACGAGCAGTACTTC,CASSSTRGGLAENSYEQYF,TRBD2,NA,TRBJ2-7,TRBV9
TGTGCCGCCTCGCCCCGCGGGGGGCAATGGAATGAGCAGTTCTTC,CAASPRGGQWNEQFF,TRBD2,NA,TRBJ2-1,TRBV7-9
TGTGCCAGCAGCTCCGGACAGGGACACTATGGCTACACCTTC,CASSSGQGHYGYTF,TRBD1,NA,TRBJ1-2,TRBV7-2
TGTGCCAGCAGCTTGAAGACGGGAGGGACTGCGAATGAGCAGTTCTTC,CASSLKTGGTANEQFF,TRBD2,NA,TRBJ2-1,TRBV5-4
TGTGCCAGCAGTTCGGGACTAGCGGGGGGCTCCTACGAGCAGTACTTC,CASSSGLAGGSYEQYF,TRBD2,NA,TRBJ2-7,TRBV27
TGTGCCAGTAGTTTCGGCGGTGAGGGAGATACGCAGTATTTT,CASSFGGEGDTQYF,NA,NA,TRBJ2-3,TRBV19
TGTGCCAGCAGTGAATCCCGGGGCGGGAGTGTCCTGGAGCAGTACTTC,CASSESRGGSVLEQYF,TRBD2,NA,TRBJ2-7,TRBV25-1
TGTGCCAGCAGCGACAACGAAGCTTTCTTT,CASSDNEAFF,NA,NA,TRBJ1-1,TRBV28
TGTGCCAGCAGTCGGGGGACAGTGCTGGGCTTCTACGAGCAGTACTTC,CASSRGTVLGFYEQYF,NA,NA,TRBJ2-7,TRBV27
TGTGCCAGCAGCCTCCGGGGGAGTCCCTACAATGAGCAGTTCTTC,CASSLRGSPYNEQFF,NA,NA,TRBJ2-1,TRBV9
TGTGCCTGGAGTGTAGCCAGGGGAAGGACCGGGGAGCTGTTTTTT,CAWSVARGRTGELFF,NA,NA,TRBJ2-2,TRBV30
TGCAGCGTCTCCGGGACTAGCTCATATACGCAGTATTTT,CSVSGTSSYTQYF,TRBD2,NA,TRBJ2-3,TRBV29-1
TGTGCCAGCAGTTTTCGCGGGGGGTCGAACACCGGGGAGCTGTTTTTT,CASSFRGGSNTGELFF,TRBD2,NA,TRBJ2-2,TRBV7-2
TGCAGCGTTGAAGGGACAGACGAGTCCTACAATGAGCAGTTCTTC,CSVEGTDESYNEQFF,NA,NA,TRBJ2-1,TRBV29-1
TGTGCCAGCAGCGCCGGGACAGGGCTTAGGCCCCAGCATTTT,CASSAGTGLRPQHF,TRBD1,NA,TRBJ1-5,TRBV7-9
TGCAGCGGCCGGACTCGGGTGAACACTGAAGCTTTCTTT,CSGRTRVNTEAFF,NA,NA,TRBJ1-1,TRBV29-1
TGTGCCAGCAGTGAACAGGGGTCGGGCACTGAAGCTTTCTTT,CASSEQGSGTEAFF,NA,few,TRBJ1-1,TRBV6-1
TGTGCCAGCAGCCTCCGGACAAGTAATGAGAACACTGAAGCTTTCTTT,CASSLRTSNENTEAFF,NA,few,TRBJ1-1,TRBV7-3
TGTGCCAGCACCCAATCGGCACAAGCGAGCACTGAAGCTTTCTTT,CASTQSAQASTEAFF,NA,NA,TRBJ1-1,TRBV9
TGTGCCAGCAGCGTAGGAGAAGCGGGAGTCTACAATGAGCAGTTCTTC,CASSVGEAGVYNEQFF,TRBD2,NA,TRBJ2-1,TRBV9
TGTGCCTGGAGTACGATAAGGGGGTTGAACACCGGGGAGCTGTTTTTT,CAWSTIRGLNTGELFF,NA,NA,TRBJ2-2,TRBV30
TGTGCCAGCAGCGCCTACAGGGCCCCGGACACTGAAGCTTTCTTT,CASSAYRAPDTEAFF,NA,NA,TRBJ1-1,TRBV7-9
TGTGCCAGCAGCTTCGTGACAGGCAATCAGCCCCAGAATTTT,CASSFVTGNQPQNF,NA,few,TRBJ1-5,TRBV7-2